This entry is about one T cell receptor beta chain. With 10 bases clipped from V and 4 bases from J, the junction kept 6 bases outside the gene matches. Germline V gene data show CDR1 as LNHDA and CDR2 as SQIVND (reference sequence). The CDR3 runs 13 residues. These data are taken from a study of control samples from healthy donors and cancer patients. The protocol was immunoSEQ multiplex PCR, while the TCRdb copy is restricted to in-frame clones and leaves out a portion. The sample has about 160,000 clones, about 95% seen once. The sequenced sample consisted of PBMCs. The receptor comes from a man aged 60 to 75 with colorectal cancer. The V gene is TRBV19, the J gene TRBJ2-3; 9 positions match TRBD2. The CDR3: CAIGAGGADTQYF. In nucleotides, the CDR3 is TGTGCCATTGGGGCGGGGGGGGCAGATACGCAGTATTTT.